The 24 T cell receptor beta chains below come from one sample, sequenced in a study of a mutant IDH1 vaccine in newly diagnosed glioma. These TCRs' antigens remain unknown. The time point here: week 35, safety follow-up. Each vaccine dose was 300 ug of mutant IDH1 20-mer peptide, with topical imiquimod. TCRdb's table, derived via immunoSEQ multiplex PCR, lists solely in-frame clones and lacks some. The sample contains around 60,000 clones, around four fifths of which appear only once. The starting material was PBMCs, obtained from a glioma patient whose treatment included an IDH1 peptide vaccine. These receptors originate from a man under 40 with glioma.

The rearrangement links TRBV11-2 to TRBJ1-2, with 7 bases that match TRBD1. Unmatched junction bases numbered 6, after V lost 2 bases and J lost 6 bases. The CDR3 is 14 residues long. Per germline, CDR1 SGHAT and CDR2 FQNNGV. CDR3 coding DNA: TGTGCCAGCAGCTTATTCGGGACAGTCGATGGCTACACCTTC. Translating gives CASSLFGTVDGYTF.

The chain employs TRBV29-1 and TRBJ1-2, with D perhaps matching TRBD1 (6 bases). Germline values: CDR1 SQVTM, CDR2 ANQGSEA. Trimming cost V 5 bases and J 0 bases, with 19 bases left between them. The CDR3 totals 16 residues. CDR3 residues: CSVHFPGGFSNYGYTF. As DNA, the CDR3 is TGCAGCGTTCATTTCCCGGGGGGCTTTTCTAACTATGGCTACACCTTC. Complete variable domain (other parts from reference TRBV29-1 and TRBJ1-2): SAVISQKPSRDICQRGTSLTIQCQVDSQVTMMFWYRQQPGQSLTLIATANQGSEATYESGFVIDKFPISRPNLTFSTLTVSNMSPEDSSIYLCSVHFPGGFSNYGYTFGSGTRLTVV.

The V gene is TRBV5-5, the J gene TRBJ2-6; D gene uncertain. Germline V gene lookup returns CDR1 SGHKS and CDR2 YYEKEE (reference sequence). Trimming took off 7 bases at V and 5 bases at J, with 19 bases between the two ends. The CDR3 contains 16 residues. The CDR3, as DNA: TGTGCCAGCCCTTATCTCGCACAAAGTCGGGCCAACGTCCTGACTTTC. Protein: CASPYLAQSRANVLTF.

V usage is TRBV10-1 and J usage is TRBJ1-5, with D tentatively TRBD1 (5 bases). The V and J ends lost 5 bases and 8 bases respectively, with 13 bases between them. Per germline, CDR1 WNHNN and CDR2 SYGVQD (reference sequence). The CDR3 consists of 13 residues. Here the CDR3 reads CASSPGFTEPQHF. The CDR3 bases are TGCGCCAGCAGTCCAGGGTTCACGGAGCCCCAGCATTTT.

In this sample, this clone turned up once. The chain links TRBV2 to TRBJ1-5; D perhaps matches TRBD1 (6 bases). Germline V gives CDR1 SNHLY, CDR2 FYNNEI. Between the trimmed V and J ends, which lost 3 bases and 3 bases, there was a span of 15 bases. There are 16 residues in the CDR3. CDR3 residues: CASSDRTESNNQPQHF. DNA for the CDR3: TGTGCCAGCAGTGATCGGACAGAATCTAACAATCAGCCCCAGCATTTT.

This rearrangement joins TRBV4-1 to TRBJ1-5; the D gene is possibly TRBD1 (5 bases). From germline, CDR1 is MGHRA and CDR2 YSYEKL. The CDR3 extends over 15 amino acids. The ends were cut back, 1 base at V and 4 bases at J, with 11 bases in the middle. CDR3: CASSQVLTDNQPQHF. The CDR3 DNA is TGCGCCAGCAGCCAAGTTCTGACAGATAATCAGCCCCAGCATTTT.

The chain carries TRBV5-1 and TRBJ1-6; D uncertain. V was trimmed by 5 bases and J by 9 bases, leaving 18 bases between them. CDR3 length equals 15 residues. Germline CDR1 is SGHRS and CDR2 is YFSETQ. The CDR3 region has the DNA TGCGCCAGCAGAAGAGAAACCGGCATTGTTTCACCCCTCCACTTT. Its protein product is CASRRETGIVSPLHF.

This clone was seen once. The chain employs TRBV7-2 and TRBJ2-4, with D hard to call. The CDR3 runs to 13 residues. CDR1 is SGHTA, CDR2 FQGNSA, per germline. The ends were cut back, 1 base at V and 3 bases at J, with 4 bases in the middle. CDR3 loop: CASSLERKNIQYF. As DNA, the CDR3 is TGTGCCAGCAGCTTAGAACGCAAAAACATTCAGTACTTC.

This rearrangement joins TRBV28 to TRBJ2-5, with D possibly being TRBD2 (5 bases). The CDR3 extends over 14 amino acids. Trimming took 6 bases from V and 2 from J, leaving 13 bases between them. From germline, CDR1 is MDHEN and CDR2 SYDVKM. The CDR3: CASSTWTGQETQYF. CDR3 DNA sequence: TGTGCCAGCAGCACCTGGACGGGGCAAGAGACCCAGTACTTC.

The rearrangement links TRBV10-3 to TRBJ2-7; a weak D match, TRBD2 (5 bases). Trimming stripped 4 bases from V and 1 base from J, with 11 bases between. The germline gives CDR1 ENHRY, CDR2 SYGVKD. This CDR3 has 14 residues. The CDR3 sequence: CAISGGQLSYEQYF. The CDR3 DNA reads as TGTGCCATCAGTGGCGGGCAGCTTTCCTACGAGCAGTACTTC.

The chain combines TRBV5-5 with TRBJ1-5; 8 bases align to TRBD1. This CDR3 has 15 amino acids. The germline CDR1 and CDR2 sequences are SGHKS and YYEKEE (reference sequence). The ends lost 0 bases at V and 5 bases at J; junction bases unmatched: 4. The CDR3 sequence: CASSLEAGGYQPQHF. The CDR3 DNA is TGTGCCAGCAGCTTGGAGGCAGGGGGCTATCAGCCCCAGCATTTT.

This chain links TRBV7-8 with TRBJ1-4; TRBD1 aligns across 7 bases. Germline-derived CDR1 and CDR2 are SGHVS and FQNEAQ. This CDR3 spans 17 amino acids. V lost 1 base, J lost 4 bases, and 9 bases stayed unmatched. The CDR3 is CASSLVGRGRSNEKLFF. CDR3 sequence (DNA): TGTGCCAGCAGCTTAGTCGGCAGGGGGAGAAGTAATGAAAAACTGTTTTTT.

The chain joins TRBV11-3 to TRBJ2-2; D call uncertain. V was clipped by 5 bases and J by 6 bases, with 13 bases between them. The CDR3 extends over 14 amino acids. The germline V gene has CDR1 SGHNT and CDR2 YENEEA. CDR3 sequence: CASSPPSQPGELFF. CDR3 coding DNA: TGTGCCAGCAGCCCCCCCTCGCAGCCCGGGGAGCTGTTTTTT. Supplemented by reference TRBV11-3 and TRBJ2-2, the full variable domain reads EAGVVQSPRYKIIEKKQPVAFWCNPISGHNTLYWYLQNLGQGPELLIRYENEEAVDDSQLPKDRFSAERLKGVDSTLKIQPAELGDSAVYLCASSPPSQPGELFFGEGSRLTVL.

The chain links TRBV2 to TRBJ2-7, with 10 bases matching TRBD2. The length of the CDR3 is 14 residues. Germline CDR1 reads SNHLY; CDR2 reads FYNNEI. The V and J ends lost 6 bases and 4 bases, in that order; junction bases with no gene match: 6. In DNA, the CDR3 is TGTGCCAGCAGACCTCTAGCGGGGGCATACGAGCAGTACTTC. Its translation: CASRPLAGAYEQYF.

The genes are TRBV2 and TRBJ2-7, with 9 bases that match TRBD1. CDR3 length equals 16 residues. V shed 5 bases, J shed 1 base, and the junction held 9 bases outside the gene matches. CDR1 and CDR2 (germline): SNHLY, FYNNEI. CDR3 sequence: CASSKTGGLRSYEQYF. The CDR3 nucleotides are TGTGCCAGCAGTAAAACAGGGGGCCTACGATCCTACGAGCAGTACTTC.

This chain joins TRBV6-5 and TRBJ2-2; a weak D match, TRBD1 (7 bases). This CDR3 is built from 15 residues. CDR1 MNHEY and CDR2 SVGAGI come from the germline V gene. The V gene lost 6 bases and the J gene lost 4 bases, with 15 bases spanning the gap. DNA for the CDR3: TGTGCCAGCAGCCGGGGGCAGGGGGGCACCGGGGAGCTGTTTTTT. Translating gives CASSRGQGGTGELFF.

V is TRBV7-6 and J is TRBJ2-7; 10 positions agree with TRBD1. In germline, CDR1 is SGHVS, CDR2 FNYEAQ. This CDR3 is 18 amino acids long. V was pared by 8 bases and J by 0 bases, with 16 bases of the junction left unmatched. CDR3 amino acids: CASRRGDRGPPISYEQYF. The CDR3 bases are TGTGCCAGCCGGCGGGGGGACAGGGGACCTCCGATCTCCTACGAGCAGTACTTC.

This chain joins TRBV28 and TRBJ1-6; 8 nucleotides match TRBD1. Germline V gene sequence: CDR1 MDHEN, CDR2 SYDVKM. Trimming removed 6 bases from V and 5 bases from J; junction bases left unmatched: 6. The CDR3 covers 15 residues. The DNA for the CDR3 is TGTGCCAGCAGCCCAGTGGACAGGGATAATTCACCCCTCCACTTT. It yields the protein CASSPVDRDNSPLHF.

This chain joins TRBV2 and TRBJ1-2; 10 nucleotides agree with TRBD1. The junction had 3 bases not matched to a gene; V was cut back by 6 bases and J by 2 bases. This CDR3 contains 14 residues. Germline V CDR1 and CDR2: SNHLY, FYNNEI. Written as DNA, the CDR3 is TGTGCCAGCAGGAGACAGGGGGCGAACTATGGCTACACCTTC. This translates into CASRRQGANYGYTF.

This clone has only a few counts. The chain is built from TRBV7-6 and TRBJ1-5; a possible D gene is TRBD1 (5 bases). CDR1 SGHVS and CDR2 FNYEAQ come from the germline V gene. This CDR3 contains 14 residues. V was shortened by 6 bases and J by 6 bases, with 15 bases between the two germline ends. CDR3 sequence (DNA): TGTGCCAGCAGTTCCGGGACCGCCGGTCAGCCCCAGCATTTT. Translating gives CASSSGTAGQPQHF.

The V gene is TRBV9, the J gene TRBJ2-7, with TRBD1 matching 9 bases. In germline, CDR1 is SGDLS, CDR2 YYNGEE. There are 15 residues in the CDR3. The V segment lost 0 bases and the J segment 5 bases; nucleotides outside the gene matches: 6. The CDR3 coding sequence is TGTGCCAGCAGCGTAGACGGGACAGGGATAGACGAGCAGTACTTC. Protein sequence: CASSVDGTGIDEQYF.

The gene calls are TRBV5-1 and TRBJ1-2; D gene unclear. The CDR3 runs 13 residues. Germline V lookup: CDR1 SGHRS, CDR2 YFSETQ. The ends were cut back, 0 bases at V and 5 bases at J, with 8 bases in the middle. This CDR3 is CASSLAGIYGYTF. CDR3 nucleotides: TGCGCCAGCAGCTTGGCTGGGATTTATGGCTACACCTTC. Looking up the rest from reference TRBV5-1 and TRBJ1-2 gives the full variable domain: KAGVTQTPRYLIKTRGQQVTLSCSPISGHRSVSWYQQTPGQGLQFLFEYFSETQRNKGNFPGRFSGRQFSNSRSEMNVSTLELGDSALYLCASSLAGIYGYTFGSGTRLTVV.

The chain recombines TRBV19 with TRBJ2-3, with TRBD2 identical over 9 bases. CDR1 and CDR2 from the germline V gene are LNHDA and SQIVND (reference sequence). The CDR3 sequence is 15 residues long. V shed 7 bases, J shed 2 bases, and the junction held 7 bases outside the gene matches. The CDR3 DNA reads as TGTGCCAGTAAGGCGCGGGGGGGATTCACAGATACGCAGTATTTT. Amino acid sequence: CASKARGGFTDTQYF.

The chain is built from TRBV5-6 and TRBJ2-5; D gene ambiguous. The V gene lost 2 bases and the J gene lost 4 bases, with 6 bases spanning the gap. CDR3 length: 12 amino acids. CDR1 SGHDT and CDR2 YYEEEE come from the germline V gene. The CDR3 here is CASSFSPETQYF. CDR3 DNA: TGTGCCAGCAGCTTCTCGCCAGAGACCCAGTACTTC. Looking up the rest from reference TRBV5-6 and TRBJ2-5 gives the full variable domain: DAGVTQSPTHLIKTRGQQVTLRCSPKSGHDTVSWYQQALGQGPQFIFQYYEEEERQRGNFPDRFSGHQFPNYSSELNVNALLLGDSALYLCASSFSPETQYFGPGTRLLVL.